Each of the 11 T cell receptor beta chains below was sequenced from the same sample in a study of cytomegalovirus exposure and HLA in healthy donors. The primer mix had 60 Vbeta and 13 Jbeta primers. Some clones are missing from TCRdb's copy, which holds only in-frame ones; the method was immunoSEQ multiplex PCR. The sample includes roughly 120,000 clones, 65% of them seen just once. Input material: PBMCs. The receptor set was obtained from a woman between 35 and 50 years old in good health and CMV-seropositive.

This clone was detected only a few times. V usage is TRBV2 and J usage is TRBJ2-1; 12 nucleotides match TRBD1. The CDR3 runs to 16 residues. Looked up from germline, CDR1 is SNHLY and CDR2 is FYNNEI. J was trimmed by 6 bases and V by 7 bases; bases with no gene match: 10. This chain's CDR3 is CASIFKGQGALNEQFF. CDR3 coding DNA: TGTGCCAGCATCTTTAAGGGACAGGGGGCCCTCAATGAGCAGTTCTTC.

The V and J genes are TRBV28 and TRBJ2-7, with TRBD2 matching over 8 bases. Germline trimming cut 11 bases from V and 1 base from J; bases unmatched to any gene: 7. Germline values: CDR1 MDHEN, CDR2 SYDVKM. There are 13 residues in the CDR3. The CDR3 region is CASSGSSSYEQYF. CDR3 DNA: TGTGCCTCCAGCGGGAGTTCATCCTACGAGCAGTACTTC.

This clone was seen only a few times. This chain joins TRBV9 and TRBJ2-1; D ambiguous. Germline lookup yields CDR1 SGDLS and CDR2 YYNGEE. The V end was cut by 0 bases, the J end by 10 bases, with 5 bases between. The CDR3 has 11 amino acids. CDR3 DNA: TGTGCCAGCAGCGTAGAACAGGAGCAGTTCTTC. Protein sequence: CASSVEQEQFF.

This clone has only a few counts. V gene TRBV4-1 combines with J gene TRBJ1-1; D is uncertain. The CDR3 loop spans 13 amino acids. The V end lost 10 bases, the J end lost 4 bases, and 16 bases lay between the germline ends. Germline lookup yields CDR1 MGHRA and CDR2 YSYEKL. CDR3 amino acids: CATSTTALTEAFF. Here the CDR3 DNA reads TGCGCCACCTCAACGACTGCCCTCACTGAAGCTTTCTTT.

To note about this clone: This same CDR3 is encoded by further DNA sequences in the sample. The J gene is TRBJ1-1, the V gene TRBV6-1; 8 bases match TRBD1. Germline assignment: CDR1 MNHNS and CDR2 SASEGT. CDR3 length: 15 amino acids. V was pared by 2 bases and J by 4 bases, with 6 bases of the junction left unmatched. The CDR3 loop is CASSEQGAPRTEAFF. In nucleotides, the CDR3 is TGTGCCAGCAGTGAACAGGGGGCGCCTCGCACTGAAGCTTTCTTT.

This clone was found once. The chain has TRBV5-5 and TRBJ1-1, with TRBD1 matching over 9 bases. V was pared by 0 bases and J by 0 bases, with 12 bases of the junction left unmatched. In germline, CDR1 is SGHKS, CDR2 YYEKEE (reference sequence). The CDR3 totals 19 residues. CDR3 DNA: TGTGCCAGCAGCTTGGGGGGGACAGGGACCTTATTCATGAACACTGAAGCTTTCTTT. This gives the protein CASSLGGTGTLFMNTEAFF.

This chain links TRBV4-2 with TRBJ2-7; no reliable D call. Trimming cost V 5 bases and J 3 bases, with 5 bases left between them. This CDR3 is built from 11 residues. The germline gives CDR1 LGHNA, CDR2 YNFKEQ. The CDR3 reads CASSVGYEQYF. The CDR3 DNA reads as TGTGCCAGCAGCGTCGGCTACGAGCAGTACTTC.

The chain carries TRBV7-9 and TRBJ1-2; tentative D call: TRBD1 (5 bases). V gave up 2 bases and J gave up 9 bases, with 13 bases separating them. The CDR3 extends over 13 amino acids. Germline assignment: CDR1 SEHNR and CDR2 FQNEAQ (reference sequence). In DNA, the CDR3 is TGTGCCAGCAGCTTATCAGCAGGGTTTCGCTACACCTTC. It codes for CASSLSAGFRYTF. The full variable domain, with the rest looked up from reference TRBV7-9 and TRBJ1-2, is DTGVSQNPRHKITKRGQNVTFRCDPISEHNRLYWYRQTLGQGPEFLTYFQNEAQLEKSRLLSDRFSAERPKGSFSTLEIQRTEQGDSAMYLCASSLSAGFRYTFGSGTRLTVV.

CDR3 DNA sequence: TGTGCCAGCAGGGGTCCGGGACAGGGTTATCCCCTCGATAGCAATCAGCCCCAGCATTTT. Amino acids: CASRGPGQGYPLDSNQPQHF. This chain links TRBV2 with TRBJ1-5, with 9 bases aligning to TRBD1. This CDR3 comprises 20 residues. V gave up 6 bases and J gave up 0 bases; unmatched junction bases: 18. Germline CDR1 SNHLY, CDR2 FYNNEI.

This clone was found a few times. The V and J genes are TRBV5-1 and TRBJ2-5; TRBD1 might be the D (6 bases). The CDR3 runs to 14 residues. CDR1 and CDR2 (germline): SGHRS, YFSETQ. V gave up 5 bases and J gave up 1 base, with 12 bases separating them. CDR3 loop: CASRGGSLQETQYF. The CDR3 DNA is TGCGCCAGCAGAGGGGGTTCGCTCCAAGAGACCCAGTACTTC.

The gene calls are TRBV5-1 and TRBJ1-2; D not resolved. The CDR3 covers 14 residues. Looked up from germline, CDR1 is SGHRS and CDR2 is YFSETQ. Trimming removed 0 bases at V and 0 bases at J, with 6 bases between. The DNA of the CDR3 is TGCGCCAGCAGCTTGGGAGACTCTAACTATGGCTACACCTTC. Its protein is CASSLGDSNYGYTF.